This T cell receptor (beta chain) was sequenced during a study of Ad26.COV2.S vaccination and SARS-CoV-2 variants. Only in-frame clones appear in the TCRdb table, and some are missing; sequencing was by immunoSEQ multiplex PCR. Of about 350,000 clones listed, around 89% are singletons. The germline V and J ends were trimmed by 3 bases and 1 base, with 12 bases remaining between them. This CDR3 region has 16 residues. Germline lookup yields CDR1 LGHNT and CDR2 FRNRAP. As for treatment: approximately 18 received Ad26.COV2.S at low or high dose, single or two shots; 5 received placebo; per-sample allocation not given. Vaccine and placebo recipients were sampled on day 63 after the first injection.

The TCR was taken from a person between 18 and 60 years old who received the Ad26.COV2.S COVID-19 vaccine or a placebo. The chain uses TRBV12-5 and TRBJ2-2, with D possibly matching TRBD2 (6 bases). Source: peripheral blood, taken in a trial of Ad26.COV2.S vaccine versus placebo. The CDR3: CASGFLRGENTGELFF. CDR3 in DNA: TGTGCTAGTGGTTTCTTGCGGGGTGAGAACACCGGGGAGCTGTTTTTT.